This T cell receptor (beta chain) was profiled in a study of blood T cell repertoires in COVID-19. Study context: From the United States, Italy and Spain came samples of acute and convalescent COVID-19.

The germline CDR1 and CDR2 sequences are MNHNS and SASEGT. The CDR3 has 16 residues. Trimming took off 0 bases at V and 0 bases at J, with 9 bases between the two ends. Measured with immunoSEQ multiplex PCR; TCRdb has only the in-frame clones, and not every one. This sample carries 300,000 to 350,000 clones, over 80% of them seen once, and the ten largest clones take 8% to 9%. This clonotype was obtained from a woman aged 18-30 years who had recovered from COVID-19. This chain connects TRBV6-1 to TRBJ1-5; tentative D call: TRBD1 (6 bases). The material sequenced was PBMCs or T cells enriched from blood (not recorded which). In DNA, the CDR3 is TGTGCCAGCAGTGAAGCTACAGGGCCTAGCAATCAGCCCCAGCATTTT. Residues: CASSEATGPSNQPQHF.